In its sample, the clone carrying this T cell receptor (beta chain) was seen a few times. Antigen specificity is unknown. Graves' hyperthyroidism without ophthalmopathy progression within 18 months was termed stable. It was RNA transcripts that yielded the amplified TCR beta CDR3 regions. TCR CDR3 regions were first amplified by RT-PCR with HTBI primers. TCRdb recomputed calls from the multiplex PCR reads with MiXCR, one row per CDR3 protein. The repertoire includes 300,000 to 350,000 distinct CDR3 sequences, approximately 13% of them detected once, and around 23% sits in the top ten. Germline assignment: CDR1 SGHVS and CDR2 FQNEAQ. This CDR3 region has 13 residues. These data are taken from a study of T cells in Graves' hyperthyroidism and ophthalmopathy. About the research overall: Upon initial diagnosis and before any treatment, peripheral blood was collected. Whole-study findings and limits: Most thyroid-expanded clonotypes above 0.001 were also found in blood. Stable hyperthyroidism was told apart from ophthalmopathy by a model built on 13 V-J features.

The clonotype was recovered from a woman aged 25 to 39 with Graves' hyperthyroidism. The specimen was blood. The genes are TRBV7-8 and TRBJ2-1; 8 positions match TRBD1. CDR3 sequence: CATAGQGYNEQFF. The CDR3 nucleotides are TGTGCAACCGCCGGACAGGGATACAATGAGCAGTTCTTC.